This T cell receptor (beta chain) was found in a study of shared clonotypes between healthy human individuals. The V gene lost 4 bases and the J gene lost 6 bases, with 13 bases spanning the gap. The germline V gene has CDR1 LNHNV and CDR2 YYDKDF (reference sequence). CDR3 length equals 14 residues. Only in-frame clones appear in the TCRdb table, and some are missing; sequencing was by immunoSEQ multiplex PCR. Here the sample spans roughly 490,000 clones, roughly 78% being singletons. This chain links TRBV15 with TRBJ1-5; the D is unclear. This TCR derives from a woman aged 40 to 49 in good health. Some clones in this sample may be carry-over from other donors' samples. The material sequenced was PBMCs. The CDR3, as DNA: TGTGCCACCAGCACCGGGAGGCTGAGTCAGCCCCAGCATTTT. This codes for CATSTGRLSQPQHF.